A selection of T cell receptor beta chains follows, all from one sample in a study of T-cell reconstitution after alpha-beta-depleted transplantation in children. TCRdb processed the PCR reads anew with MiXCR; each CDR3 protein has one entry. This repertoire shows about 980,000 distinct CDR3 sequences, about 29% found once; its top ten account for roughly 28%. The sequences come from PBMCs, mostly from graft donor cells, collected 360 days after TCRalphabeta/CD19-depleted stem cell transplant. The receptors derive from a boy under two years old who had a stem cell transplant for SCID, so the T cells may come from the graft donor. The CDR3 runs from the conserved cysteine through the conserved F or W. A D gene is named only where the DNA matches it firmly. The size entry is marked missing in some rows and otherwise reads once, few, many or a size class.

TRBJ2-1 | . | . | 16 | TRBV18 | TGTGCCAGCTCGCCCCGGGCCCCTTTTCGATACAATGAGCAGTTCTTC | CASSPRAPFRYNEQFF
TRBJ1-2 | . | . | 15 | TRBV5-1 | TGCGCCAGCAGCTTGGAAGTTGCCGGGATCTATGGCTACACCTTC | CASSLEVAGIYGYTF
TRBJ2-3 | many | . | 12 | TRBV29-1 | TGCAGCGTCGGGCATAAGGGAGATACGCAGTATTTT | CSVGHKGDTQYF
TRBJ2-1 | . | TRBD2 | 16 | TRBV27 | TGTGCCAGCAGTGCGACTAGCGGGGGGGCCTACAATGAGCAGTTCTTC | CASSATSGGAYNEQFF
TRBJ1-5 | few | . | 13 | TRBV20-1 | TGCAGTGCTAGTCAGTTGGGCGCGCCGGCCCAGCATTTT | CSASQLGAPAQHF
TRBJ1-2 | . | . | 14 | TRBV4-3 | TGCGCCAGCAGCCAAGATCCGACGGTCAATGGCTACACCTTC | CASSQDPTVNGYTF
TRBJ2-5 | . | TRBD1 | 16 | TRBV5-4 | TGTGCCAGCAGCGCCAAACAGGGGGCCGGGGAAGAGACCCAGTACTTC | CASSAKQGAGEETQYF
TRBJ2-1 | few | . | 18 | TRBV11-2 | TGTGCCAGCAGCTTATTCGGGCCGGGGCAGGGGATACACAATGAGCAGTTCTTC | CASSLFGPGQGIHNEQFF
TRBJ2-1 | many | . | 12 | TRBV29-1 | TGCAGCGTTGAGAAAGTGGGGGAGGAGCAGTTCTTC | CSVEKVGEEQFF
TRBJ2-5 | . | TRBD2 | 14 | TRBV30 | TGTGCCTGGAGTTCACGGAGACTAGCGGAGACCCAGTACTTC | CAWSSRRLAETQYF
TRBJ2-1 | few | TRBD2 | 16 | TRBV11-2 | TGTGCCAGCAGCTCCGCATGGACTAGCGGGAACAATGAGCAGTTCTTC | CASSSAWTSGNNEQFF
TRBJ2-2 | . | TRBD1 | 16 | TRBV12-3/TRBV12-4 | TGTGCCAGCAGTCCGGGACAGGGGAGCAACACCGGGGAGCTGTTTTTT | CASSPGQGSNTGELFF
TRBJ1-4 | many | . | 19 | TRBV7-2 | TGTGCCAGCAGCTTTAGGTGGATGGGACCGTCCGCAACTAATGAAAAACTGTTTTTT | CASSFRWMGPSATNEKLFF
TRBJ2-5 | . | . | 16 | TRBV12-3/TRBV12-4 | TGTGCCAGCAGCCCCTGGGGTTGGGGGAACCAAGAGACCCAGTACTTC | CASSPWGWGNQETQYF
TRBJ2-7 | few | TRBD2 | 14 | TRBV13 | TGTGCCAGCAGCCCGCCGGGACTAGCGAACGAGCAGTACTTC | CASSPPGLANEQYF
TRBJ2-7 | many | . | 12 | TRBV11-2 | TGTGCCAGCAGCTTAGGTATGGCCGAGCAGTACTTC | CASSLGMAEQYF
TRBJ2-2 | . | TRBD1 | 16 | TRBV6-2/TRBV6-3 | TGTGCCAGCAGAAGGACAGGGGGCGGTGGCACCGGGGAGCTGTTTTTT | CASRRTGGGGTGELFF
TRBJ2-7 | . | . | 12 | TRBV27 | TGTGCCAGCAACAGGAGCTCCTACGAGCAGTACTTC | CASNRSSYEQYF
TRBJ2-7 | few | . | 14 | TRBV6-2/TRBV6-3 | TGTGCCAGCAGTTACATATCCCCAACCTACGAGCAGTACTTC | CASSYISPTYEQYF
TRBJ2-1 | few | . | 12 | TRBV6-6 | TGTGCCAGCAGTTACCAGGGCAATGAGCAGTTCTTC | CASSYQGNEQFF
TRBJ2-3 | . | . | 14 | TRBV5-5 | TGTGCCAGCAGCACCCTTGGGTACCCAGATACGCAGTATTTT | CASSTLGYPDTQYF
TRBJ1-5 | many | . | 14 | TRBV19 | TGTGCCAGTAGTCCCTCGGGGAGCAATCAGCCCCAGCATTTT | CASSPSGSNQPQHF
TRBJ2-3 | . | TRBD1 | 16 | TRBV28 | TGTGCCAGCAGTTTAAGGGACAGGGGGCTCCTATATACGCAGTATTTT | CASSLRDRGLLYTQYF
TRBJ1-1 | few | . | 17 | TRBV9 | TGTGCCAGCAGCGTAGGGCAGGGCGGATGGATGAACACTGAAGCTTTCTTT | CASSVGQGGWMNTEAFF
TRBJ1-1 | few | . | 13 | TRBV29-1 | TGCAGCGTCCGCAGAGTCATGAACACTGAAGCTTTCTTT | CSVRRVMNTEAFF
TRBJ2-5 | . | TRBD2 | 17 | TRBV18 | TGTGCCAGCTCACCGGGGACTAGCGTCGCCGGCAAGGAGACCCAGTACTTC | CASSPGTSVAGKETQYF
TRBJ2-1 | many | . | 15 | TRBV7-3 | TGTGCCAGCAGCTTAGACGGGGGCGATTACAATGAGCAGTTCTTC | CASSLDGGDYNEQFF
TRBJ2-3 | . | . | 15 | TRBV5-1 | TGCGCCAGCAGCTTTATCGGTTTCGGATTAGTTACGCAGTATTTT | CASSFIGFGLVTQYF
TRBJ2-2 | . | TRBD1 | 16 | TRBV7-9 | TGTGCCAGCAGCCCTATTGGGACAGGGCTCACCGGGGAGCTGTTTTTT | CASSPIGTGLTGELFF
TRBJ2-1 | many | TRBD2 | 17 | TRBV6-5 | TGTGCCAGCAGCCCCTGGTTCCCAGCGGGGGCGGGGAATGAGCAGTTCTTC | CASSPWFPAGAGNEQFF
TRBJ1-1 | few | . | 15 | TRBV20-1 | TGCAGTGCTAGGCCCGCGGGGGTACAGAACACTGAAGCTTTCTTT | CSARPAGVQNTEAFF
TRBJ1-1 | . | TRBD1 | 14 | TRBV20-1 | TGCAGTGCTTCGACAGGGAAGGGGAACACTGAAGCTTTCTTT | CSASTGKGNTEAFF
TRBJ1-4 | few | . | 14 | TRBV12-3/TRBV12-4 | TGTGCCAGCAGTCGGGACGGCGGAAAGGAAAAACTGTTTTTT | CASSRDGGKEKLFF
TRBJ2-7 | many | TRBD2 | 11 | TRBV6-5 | TGTGCCAGCAGTTGGGGGGGCGAGCAGTACTTC | CASSWGGEQYF
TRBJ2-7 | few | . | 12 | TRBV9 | TGTGCCAGCAGTGATCTGAGATACGAGCAGTACTTC | CASSDLRYEQYF
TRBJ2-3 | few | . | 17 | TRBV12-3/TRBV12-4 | TGTGCCAGCAGTATTTGGAGGCCGGGGCCTTCCACAGATACGCAGTATTTT | CASSIWRPGPSTDTQYF